A selection of T cell receptor beta chains follows, all from one sample in a study of brain metastases from non-small cell lung cancer. Data came from immunoSEQ multiplex PCR; TCRdb stores just in-frame clones and leaves some out. The data show 4,500 or so clones, about four fifths seen once. Sequencing was carried out using primary lung tumor tissue. All receptors come from a donor at least 40 years old with non-small cell lung cancer. Both conserved end residues are part of each CDR3. The order of the fields is CDR3 protein, V gene, J gene.

CDR3 protein: CASSPGFSYNEQFF
V gene: TRBV3-1/TRBV3-2
J gene: TRBJ2-1

CDR3 protein: CAISESEGGKQPQHF
V gene: TRBV10-3
J gene: TRBJ1-5

CDR3 protein: CASSDDRIGAETQYF
V gene: TRBV6-1
J gene: TRBJ2-5

CDR3 protein: CASSEGARRANEKLFF
V gene: TRBV6-1
J gene: TRBJ1-4

CDR3 protein: CASSSGGGLAGDNEQFF
V gene: TRBV11-3
J gene: TRBJ2-1

CDR3 protein: CASSYSNQPQHF
V gene: TRBV12-3/TRBV12-4
J gene: TRBJ1-5

CDR3 protein: CASSYLGTGEGEQFF
V gene: TRBV6-2/TRBV6-3
J gene: TRBJ2-1

CDR3 protein: CASSPGTSGEGEQFF
V gene: TRBV13
J gene: TRBJ2-1

CDR3 protein: CASSLTARGETGGQETQYF
V gene: TRBV7-3
J gene: TRBJ2-5

CDR3 protein: CASSLVYRVRTGPKQPQHF
V gene: TRBV7-7
J gene: TRBJ1-5

CDR3 protein: CASSLSGTAISRLFF
V gene: TRBV7-3
J gene: TRBJ2-1

CDR3 protein: CASSPLGQGNYGYTF
V gene: TRBV9
J gene: TRBJ1-2

CDR3 protein: CASRYRGTDTGQPQHF
V gene: TRBV6-5
J gene: TRBJ1-5

CDR3 protein: CASSFGQGATGELFF
V gene: TRBV7-7
J gene: TRBJ2-2

CDR3 protein: CASSVTAVVTEAFF
V gene: TRBV9
J gene: TRBJ1-1

CDR3 protein: CASSSTGFNEKLFF
V gene: TRBV7-2
J gene: TRBJ1-4

CDR3 protein: CASRQGVYDTF
V gene: TRBV2
J gene: TRBJ1-2

CDR3 protein: CASSRQGGTTGTEAFF
V gene: TRBV19
J gene: TRBJ1-1

CDR3 protein: CASSGSLRETQYF
V gene: TRBV9
J gene: TRBJ2-5

CDR3 protein: CSIGSDQPQHF
V gene: TRBV29-1
J gene: TRBJ1-5

CDR3 protein: CASSVQGGRSNQPQHF
V gene: TRBV2
J gene: TRBJ1-5

CDR3 protein: CASSRSSGTYNEQFF
V gene: TRBV4-1
J gene: TRBJ2-1

CDR3 protein: CAWSPGRRGDQPQHF
V gene: TRBV30
J gene: TRBJ1-5

CDR3 protein: CASSLQGGTQPQHF
V gene: TRBV28
J gene: TRBJ1-5

CDR3 protein: CASRRSGVRTDTQYF
V gene: TRBV27
J gene: TRBJ2-3

CDR3 protein: CASSQDLLVGETQYF
V gene: TRBV4-3
J gene: TRBJ2-5

CDR3 protein: CASSIPGLGQETQYF
V gene: TRBV13
J gene: TRBJ2-5

CDR3 protein: CASSPKGRGGRDTQYF
V gene: TRBV7-2
J gene: TRBJ2-3

CDR3 protein: CASSPTGDPGNTIYF
V gene: TRBV6-4
J gene: TRBJ1-3

CDR3 protein: CASSPDGITGELFF
V gene: TRBV6-2/TRBV6-3
J gene: TRBJ2-2

CDR3 protein: CASPPGTGERFGEQFF
V gene: TRBV3-1/TRBV3-2
J gene: TRBJ2-1